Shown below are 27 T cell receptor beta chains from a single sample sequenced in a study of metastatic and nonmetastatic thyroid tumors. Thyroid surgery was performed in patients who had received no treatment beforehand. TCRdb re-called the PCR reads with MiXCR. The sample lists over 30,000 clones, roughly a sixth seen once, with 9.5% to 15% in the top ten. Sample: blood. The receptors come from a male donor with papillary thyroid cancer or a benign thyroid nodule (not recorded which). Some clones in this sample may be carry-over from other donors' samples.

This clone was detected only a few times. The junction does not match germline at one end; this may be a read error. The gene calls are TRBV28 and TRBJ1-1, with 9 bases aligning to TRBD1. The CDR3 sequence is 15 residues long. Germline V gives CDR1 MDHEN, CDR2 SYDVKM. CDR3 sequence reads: CASTRQGVVNTESFF. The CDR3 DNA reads TGTGCCAGCACCCGACAGGGGGTGGTGAACACTGAATCTTTCTTT.

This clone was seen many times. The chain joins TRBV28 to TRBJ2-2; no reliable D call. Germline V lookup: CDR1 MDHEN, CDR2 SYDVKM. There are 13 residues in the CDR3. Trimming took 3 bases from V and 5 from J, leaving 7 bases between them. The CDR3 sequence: CASSLGRTGELFF. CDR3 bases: TGTGCCAGCAGTTTGGGCAGAACCGGGGAGCTGTTTTTT.

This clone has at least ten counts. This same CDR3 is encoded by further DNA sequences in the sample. The CDR3 region has the DNA TGTGCCAGCTCACCAAGAGCAGGGGCTGTGGAGGGCTACACCTTC. Encoded protein: CASSPRAGAVEGYTF. The chain combines TRBV18 with TRBJ1-2; perhaps TRBD1 as D (6 bases). V was clipped by 2 bases and J by 8 bases, with 18 bases between them. This CDR3 is 15 amino acids long. In germline, CDR1 is KGHSH, CDR2 LQKENI.

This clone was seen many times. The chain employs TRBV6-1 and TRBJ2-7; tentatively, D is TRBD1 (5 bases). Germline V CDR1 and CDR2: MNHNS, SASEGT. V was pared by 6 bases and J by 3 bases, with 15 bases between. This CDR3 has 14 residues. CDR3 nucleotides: TGTGCCAGCAGCAGCCGCACAGGATTCTACGAGCAGTACTTC. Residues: CASSSRTGFYEQYF.

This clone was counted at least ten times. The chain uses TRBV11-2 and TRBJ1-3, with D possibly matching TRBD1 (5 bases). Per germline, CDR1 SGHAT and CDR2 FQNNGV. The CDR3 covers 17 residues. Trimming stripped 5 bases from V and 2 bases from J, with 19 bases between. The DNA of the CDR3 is TGTGCCAGCAGCGTATCCGGGACTTTAGTGGCTGGAAACACCATATATTTT. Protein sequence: CASSVSGTLVAGNTIYF.

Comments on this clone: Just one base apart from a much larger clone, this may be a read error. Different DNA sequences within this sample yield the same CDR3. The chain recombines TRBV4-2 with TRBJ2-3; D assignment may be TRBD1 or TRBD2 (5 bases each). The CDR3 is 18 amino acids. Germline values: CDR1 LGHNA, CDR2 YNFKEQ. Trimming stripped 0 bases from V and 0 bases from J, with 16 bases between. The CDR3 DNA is TGTGCCAGCAGCCAAGACCCGGGACCATCGGCTAGCACAGATACGCAGTATTTT. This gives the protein CASSQDPGPSASTDTQYF.

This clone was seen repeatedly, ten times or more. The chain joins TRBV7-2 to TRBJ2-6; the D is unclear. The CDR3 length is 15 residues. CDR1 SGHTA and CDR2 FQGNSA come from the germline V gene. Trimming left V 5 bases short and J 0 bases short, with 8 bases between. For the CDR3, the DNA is TGTGCCAGCAGCCAACAGCCCTCTGGGGCCAACGTCCTGACTTTC. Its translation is CASSQQPSGANVLTF.

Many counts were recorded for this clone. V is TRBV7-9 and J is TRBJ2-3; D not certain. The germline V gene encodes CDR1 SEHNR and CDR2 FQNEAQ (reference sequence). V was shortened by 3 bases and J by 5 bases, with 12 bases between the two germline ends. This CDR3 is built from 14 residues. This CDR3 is CASSFGPTGDTQYF. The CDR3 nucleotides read TGTGCCAGCAGCTTCGGCCCGACGGGAGATACGCAGTATTTT.

The CDR3 loop is CASSFSGTSGRISNTGELFF. The CDR3 DNA reads TGTGCCAGCAGTTTCTCCGGGACTAGCGGGAGAATCTCGAACACCGGGGAGCTGTTTTTT. The rearrangement uses TRBV27 and TRBJ2-2, with 14 bases identical to TRBD2. Germline V gene lookup returns CDR1 MNHEY and CDR2 SMNVEV (reference sequence). With 3 bases clipped from V and 0 bases from J, the junction kept 9 bases outside the gene matches. This CDR3 has 20 amino acids.

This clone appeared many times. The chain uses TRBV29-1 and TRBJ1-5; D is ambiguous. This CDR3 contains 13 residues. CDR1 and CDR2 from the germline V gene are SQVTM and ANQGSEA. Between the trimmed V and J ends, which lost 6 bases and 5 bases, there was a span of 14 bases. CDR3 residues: CSVKVAGDQPQHF. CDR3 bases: TGCAGCGTCAAGGTGGCCGGGGATCAGCCCCAGCATTTT.

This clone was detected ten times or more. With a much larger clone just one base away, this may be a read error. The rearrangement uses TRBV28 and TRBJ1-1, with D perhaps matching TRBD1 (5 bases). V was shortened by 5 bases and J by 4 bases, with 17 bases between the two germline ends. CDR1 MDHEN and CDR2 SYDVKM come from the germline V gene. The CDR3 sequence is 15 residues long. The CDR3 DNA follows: TGTGCCAGCAGTCCCGGGGTCGGGGCCGGCACTGAAGCTTTCTTT. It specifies CASSPGVGAGTEAFF. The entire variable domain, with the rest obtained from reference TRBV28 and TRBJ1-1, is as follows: DVKVTQSSRYLVKRTGEKVFLECVQDMDHENMFWYRQDPGLGLRLIYFSYDVKMKEKGDIPEGYSVSREKKERFSLILESASTNQTSMYLCASSPGVGAGTEAFFGQGTRLTVV.

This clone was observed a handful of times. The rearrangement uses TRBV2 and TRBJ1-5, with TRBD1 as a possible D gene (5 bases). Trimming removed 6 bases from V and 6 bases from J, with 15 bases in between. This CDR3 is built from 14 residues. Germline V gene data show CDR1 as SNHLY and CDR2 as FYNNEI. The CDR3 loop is CASSLMGTGQPQHF. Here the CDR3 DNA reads TGTGCCAGCAGCCTTATGGGGACGGGTCAGCCCCAGCATTTT.

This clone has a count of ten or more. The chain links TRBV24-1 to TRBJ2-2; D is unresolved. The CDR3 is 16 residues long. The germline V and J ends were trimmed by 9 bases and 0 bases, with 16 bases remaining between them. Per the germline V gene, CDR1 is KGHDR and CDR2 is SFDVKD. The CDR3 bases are TGTGCCACCTCCCGGAGCCGGCAGCCGAACACCGGGGAGCTGTTTTTT. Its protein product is CATSRSRQPNTGELFF.

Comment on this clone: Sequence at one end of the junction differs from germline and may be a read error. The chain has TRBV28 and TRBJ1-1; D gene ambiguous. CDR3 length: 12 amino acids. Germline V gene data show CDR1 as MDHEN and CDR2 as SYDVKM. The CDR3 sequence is CATSSPGTEAFF. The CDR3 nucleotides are TGTGCCACCAGTTCCCCGGGCACTGAAGCTTTCTTC.

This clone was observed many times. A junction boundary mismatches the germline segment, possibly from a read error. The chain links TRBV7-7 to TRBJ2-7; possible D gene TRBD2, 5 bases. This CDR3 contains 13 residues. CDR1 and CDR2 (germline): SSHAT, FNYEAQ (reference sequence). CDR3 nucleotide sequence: TGTGCTAGCAGCTTAGTTGAGGGTAGCGAGCAGTACTTC. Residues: CASSLVEGSEQYF.

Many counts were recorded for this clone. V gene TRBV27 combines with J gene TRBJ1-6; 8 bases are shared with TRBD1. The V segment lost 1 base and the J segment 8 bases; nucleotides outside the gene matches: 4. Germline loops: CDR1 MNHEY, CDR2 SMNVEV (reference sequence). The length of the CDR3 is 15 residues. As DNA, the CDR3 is TGTGCCAGCAGTTTATGGGTGACAGGGGATTCACCCCTCCACTTT. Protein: CASSLWVTGDSPLHF.

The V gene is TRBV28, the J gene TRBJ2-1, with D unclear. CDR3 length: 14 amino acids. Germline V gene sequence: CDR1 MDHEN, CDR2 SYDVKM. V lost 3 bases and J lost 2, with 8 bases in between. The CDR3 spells CASSFGLPYNEQFF. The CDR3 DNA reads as TGTGCCAGCAGTTTCGGGCTTCCCTACAATGAGCAGTTCTTC.

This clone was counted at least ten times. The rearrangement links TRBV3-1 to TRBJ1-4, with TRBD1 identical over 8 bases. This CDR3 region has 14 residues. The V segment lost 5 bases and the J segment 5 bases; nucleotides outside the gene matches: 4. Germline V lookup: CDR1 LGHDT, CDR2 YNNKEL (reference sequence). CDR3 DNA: TGTGCCAGCAGCGATTGGACAGGGAATGAAAAACTGTTTTTT. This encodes CASSDWTGNEKLFF.

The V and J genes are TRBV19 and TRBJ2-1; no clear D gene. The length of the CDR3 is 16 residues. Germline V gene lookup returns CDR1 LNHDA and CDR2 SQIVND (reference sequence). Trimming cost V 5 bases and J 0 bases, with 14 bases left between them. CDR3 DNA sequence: TGTGCCAGTAGTCGGAGCAGCGTGAGCTCCTACAATGAGCAGTTCTTC. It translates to CASSRSSVSSYNEQFF. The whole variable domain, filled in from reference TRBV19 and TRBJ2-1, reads DGGITQSPKYLFRKEGQNVTLSCEQNLNHDAMYWYRQDPGQGLRLIYYSQIVNDFQKGDIAEGYSVSREKKESFPLTVTSAQKNPTAFYLCASSRSSVSSYNEQFFGPGTRLTVL.

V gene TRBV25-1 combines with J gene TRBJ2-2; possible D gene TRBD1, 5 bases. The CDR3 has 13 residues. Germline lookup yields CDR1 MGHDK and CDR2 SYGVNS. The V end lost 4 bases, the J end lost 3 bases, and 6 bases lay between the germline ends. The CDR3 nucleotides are TGTGCCAGCAGTGCCAGGGACACCGGGGAGCTGTTTTTT. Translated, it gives CASSARDTGELFF. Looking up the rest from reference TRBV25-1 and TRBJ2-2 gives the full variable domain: EADIYQTPRYLVIGTGKKITLECSQTMGHDKMYWYQQDPGMELHLIHYSYGVNSTEKGDLSSESTVSRIRTEHFPLTLESARPSHTSQYLCASSARDTGELFFGEGSRLTVL.

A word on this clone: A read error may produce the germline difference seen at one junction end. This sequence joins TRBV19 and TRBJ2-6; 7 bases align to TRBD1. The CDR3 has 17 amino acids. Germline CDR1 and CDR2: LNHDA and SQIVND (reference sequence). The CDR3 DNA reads TGTGCCAGTACCCCAGGGGGTAATTGGGCTGGGTCCAACGTCCTGACTTTC. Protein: CASTPGGNWAGSNVLTF. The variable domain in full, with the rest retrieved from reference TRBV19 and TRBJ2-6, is DGGITQSPKYLFRKEGQNVTLSCEQNLNHDAMYWYRQDPGQGLRLIYYSQIVNDFQKGDIAEGYSVSREKKESFPLTVTSAQKNPTAFYLCASTPGGNWAGSNVLTFGAGSRLTVL.

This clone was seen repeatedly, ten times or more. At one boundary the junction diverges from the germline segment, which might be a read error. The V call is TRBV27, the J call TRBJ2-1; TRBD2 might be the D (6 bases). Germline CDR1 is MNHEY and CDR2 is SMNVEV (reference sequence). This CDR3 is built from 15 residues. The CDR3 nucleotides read TGTGCCTGCAGTTTATCGATGGAGGGCCCGGACGAGCAGTTCTTC. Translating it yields CACSLSMEGPDEQFF.

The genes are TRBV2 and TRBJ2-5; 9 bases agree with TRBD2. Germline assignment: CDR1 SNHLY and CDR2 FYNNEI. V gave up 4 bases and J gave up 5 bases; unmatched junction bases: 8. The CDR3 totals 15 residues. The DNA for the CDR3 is TGTGCCAGCAGTGGAATTAGCGGGGGCGTGGAGACCCAGTACTTC. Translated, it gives CASSGISGGVETQYF.

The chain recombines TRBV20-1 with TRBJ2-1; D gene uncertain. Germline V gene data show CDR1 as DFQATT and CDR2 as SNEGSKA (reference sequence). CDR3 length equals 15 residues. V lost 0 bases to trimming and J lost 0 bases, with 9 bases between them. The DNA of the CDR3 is TGCAGTGCTAGAGAGGCGCCCAGCTCCTACAATGAGCAGTTCTTC. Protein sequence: CSAREAPSSYNEQFF.

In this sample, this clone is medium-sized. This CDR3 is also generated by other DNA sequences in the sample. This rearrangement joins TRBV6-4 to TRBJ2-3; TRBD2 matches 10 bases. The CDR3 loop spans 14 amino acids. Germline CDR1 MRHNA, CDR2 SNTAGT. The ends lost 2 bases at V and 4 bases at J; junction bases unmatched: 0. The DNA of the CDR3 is TGTGCCAGCAGTGACAGCGGGGGGGCAGATACGCAGTATTTT. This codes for CASSDSGGADTQYF.

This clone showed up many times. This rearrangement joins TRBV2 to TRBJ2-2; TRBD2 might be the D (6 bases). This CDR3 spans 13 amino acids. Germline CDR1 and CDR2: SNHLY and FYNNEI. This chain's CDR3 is CAAKREEAGELFF. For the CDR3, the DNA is TGTGCAGCGAAGAGGGAGGAGGCCGGGGAGCTGTTTTTT.

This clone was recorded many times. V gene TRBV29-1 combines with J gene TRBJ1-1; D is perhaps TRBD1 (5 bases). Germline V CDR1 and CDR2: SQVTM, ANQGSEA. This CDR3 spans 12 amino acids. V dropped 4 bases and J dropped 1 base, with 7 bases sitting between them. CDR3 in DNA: TGCAGCGTTGGTAGGGGGAACACTGAAGCTTTCTTT. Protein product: CSVGRGNTEAFF.